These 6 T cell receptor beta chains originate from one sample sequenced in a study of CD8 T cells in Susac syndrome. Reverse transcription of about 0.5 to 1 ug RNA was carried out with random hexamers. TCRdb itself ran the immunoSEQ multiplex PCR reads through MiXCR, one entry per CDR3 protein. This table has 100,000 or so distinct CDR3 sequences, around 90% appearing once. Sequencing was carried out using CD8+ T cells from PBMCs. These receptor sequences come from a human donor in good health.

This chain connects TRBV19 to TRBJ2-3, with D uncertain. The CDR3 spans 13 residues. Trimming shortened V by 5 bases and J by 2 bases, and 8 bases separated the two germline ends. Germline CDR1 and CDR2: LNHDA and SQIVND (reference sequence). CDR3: CASSYTVTDTQYF. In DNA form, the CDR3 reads TGTGCCAGTAGTTATACAGTCACAGATACGCAGTATTTT.

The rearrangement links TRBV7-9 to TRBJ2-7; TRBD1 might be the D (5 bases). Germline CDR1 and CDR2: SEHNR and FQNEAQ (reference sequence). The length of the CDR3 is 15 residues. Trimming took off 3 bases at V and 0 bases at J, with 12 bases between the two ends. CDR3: CASSFRGSSSYEQYF. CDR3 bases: TGTGCCAGCAGCTTTAGGGGCTCCAGCTCCTACGAGCAGTACTTC.

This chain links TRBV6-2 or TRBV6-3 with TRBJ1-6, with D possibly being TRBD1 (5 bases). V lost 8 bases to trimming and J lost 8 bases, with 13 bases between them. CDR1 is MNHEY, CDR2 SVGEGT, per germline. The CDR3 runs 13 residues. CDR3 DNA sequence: TGTGCCAGCCACGGGGCCAAATATTCACCCCTCCACTTT. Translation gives CASHGAKYSPLHF.

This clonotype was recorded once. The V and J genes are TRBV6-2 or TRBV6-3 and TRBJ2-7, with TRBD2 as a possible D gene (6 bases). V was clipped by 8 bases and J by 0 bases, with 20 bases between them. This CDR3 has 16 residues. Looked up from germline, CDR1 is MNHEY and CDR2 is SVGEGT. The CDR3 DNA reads TGTGCCAGCCCCCCGCGGGGACGAAAGGGCTCCTACGAGCAGTACTTC. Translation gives CASPPRGRKGSYEQYF.

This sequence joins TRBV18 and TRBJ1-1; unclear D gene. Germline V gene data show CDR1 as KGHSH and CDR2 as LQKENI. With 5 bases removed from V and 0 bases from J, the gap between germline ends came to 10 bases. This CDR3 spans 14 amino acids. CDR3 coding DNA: TGTGCCAGCTCATCTGACCAGATGAACACTGAAGCTTTCTTT. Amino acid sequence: CASSSDQMNTEAFF.

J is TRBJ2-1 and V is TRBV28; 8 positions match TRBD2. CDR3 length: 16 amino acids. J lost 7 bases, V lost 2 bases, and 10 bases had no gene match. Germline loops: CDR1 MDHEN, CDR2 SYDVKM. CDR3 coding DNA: TGTGCCAGCAGTTTAAGTACGGGAGGGCCGCGGAATGAGCAGTTCTTC. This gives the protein CASSLSTGGPRNEQFF.